The 2 T cell receptor beta chains in this list originate from one sample, sequenced in a study of blood T cell repertoires in COVID-19. TCRdb keeps only in-frame clones here, not all; method: immunoSEQ multiplex PCR. The repertoire holds around 70,000 clones, roughly 91% seen once, with approximately 28% in the top ten. The specimen was peripheral blood. These receptors originate from a woman older than 75 with active or convalescent COVID-19.

The rearrangement uses TRBV19 and TRBJ1-4; unclear D gene. The CDR3 extends over 13 amino acids. Germline V gene lookup returns CDR1 LNHDA and CDR2 SQIVND (reference sequence). V dropped 0 bases and J dropped 8 bases, with 7 bases sitting between them. The CDR3 reads CASSIDRREKLFF. Written as DNA, the CDR3 is TGTGCCAGTAGTATAGATCGGAGGGAAAAACTGTTTTTT.

The rearrangement uses TRBV7-2 and TRBJ1-2; D is ambiguous. V lost 6 bases to trimming and J lost 5 bases, with 4 bases between them. This CDR3 contains 10 residues. Looked up from germline, CDR1 is SGHTA and CDR2 is FQGNSA. In DNA form, the CDR3 reads TGTGCCAGCAGATCTTATGGCTACACCTTC. It codes for CASRSYGYTF.